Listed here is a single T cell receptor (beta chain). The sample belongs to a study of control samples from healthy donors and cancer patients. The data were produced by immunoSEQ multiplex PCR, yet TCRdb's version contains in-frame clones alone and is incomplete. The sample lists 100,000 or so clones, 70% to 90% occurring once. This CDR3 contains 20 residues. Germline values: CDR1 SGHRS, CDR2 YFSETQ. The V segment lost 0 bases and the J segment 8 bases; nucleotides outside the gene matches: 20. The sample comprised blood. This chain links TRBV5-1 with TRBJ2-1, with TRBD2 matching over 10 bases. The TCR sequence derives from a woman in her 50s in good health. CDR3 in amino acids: CASSLAGGRGSGRADHEQFF. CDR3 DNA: TGCGCCAGCAGCTTGGCCGGAGGTCGTGGGAGCGGGAGGGCCGACCATGAGCAGTTCTTC.